This record covers a single T cell receptor (beta chain). The antigen is undetermined. Controls matched for sex and age were healthy donors. TEMRA cells were FACS-enriched, and CD8+ and CD4+ T cells were isolated negatively. This sample was included in a study of CD8 T cells in Susac syndrome. The germline V gene encodes CDR1 DFQATT and CDR2 SNEGSKA (reference sequence). The V end lost 3 bases, the J end lost 3 bases, and 9 bases lay between the germline ends. The CDR3 extends over 12 amino acids. Reverse transcription of 0.5 to 1 ug RNA was performed with random hexamers. Amplification of the TCR beta CDR3 was carried out by immunoSEQ multiplex PCR, which spanned a total of 54 Vbeta and 13 Jbeta segments. Via MiXCR, TCRdb re-called the immunoSEQ multiplex PCR reads, giving one row per CDR3 protein. Among more than 75,000 distinct CDR3 sequences, 85% to 95% were seen once, and the ten largest hold 0.25% to 0.3%.

General study findings and limits: TCR sequencing and HLA analysis covered a relatively small number of individuals.

This sequence originates from a human donor in good health. Sequenced material: CD8+ T cells from PBMCs. The rearrangement uses TRBV20-1 and TRBJ2-7; no firm D call. The CDR3 DNA is TGCAGTGCTAGGGAAGACGGCTACGAGCAGTACGTC. Translation gives CSAREDGYEQYV.